This T cell receptor beta chain was captured in a study of T cell responses to AZD1222 COVID-19 vaccine. Notes on the study in general: Spike-specific TCR breadth and depth grew following two AZD1222 doses. There were mostly white British donors and more females than males, and clonal diversity was possibly underestimated. It was only a handful of AZD1222 recipients who were seropositive at baseline. Spike was spanned by vaccine-associated CD4 TCRs, which were dominant at 160-218 and 743-854.

Sequenced by immunoSEQ multiplex PCR; TCRdb stores in-frame clones only, minus some. Of 110,000 to 150,000 clones listed, 80% to 90% were seen once; the top ten hold 8%. A note on this clone: Antigen unknown.

The sequencing used peripheral blood, collected on day 0 of AZD1222 vaccination. The receptor was derived from an adult in good health.

The CDR3 region is CASSQVGAQYF. For the CDR3, the DNA is TGTGCCAGCAGCCAAGTGGGGGCCCAGTACTTC. This chain connects TRBV3-1 (or the pseudogene TRBV3-2) to TRBJ2-5; perhaps D is TRBD1 or TRBD2 (5 bases each). CDR3 length: 11 amino acids. CDR1 LGHDT and CDR2 YNNKEL come from the germline V gene (reference sequence). The V end lost 1 base, the J end lost 9 bases, and 6 bases lay between the germline ends.